This TCR beta chain was documented in a study of cytomegalovirus exposure and HLA in healthy donors. The study's findings and limits: Later analysis showed most CMV-associated TCR beta chains appearing HLA-restricted. A few CMV-associated chains were confirmed in vitro to be specific for CMV antigens. Serostatus for CMV was the only available immune exposure information. Fewer N-insertions (relative to the approximately 670-donor mean) were reportedly seen in an Asian-associated ancestry cluster in a later analysis.

Only a few counts were recorded for this clone. As yet, its antigen is unknown. The PCR was carried out with 60 Vbeta primers and 13 Jbeta primers. Assay used: immunoSEQ multiplex PCR; TCRdb lists only in-frame clones, some missing. The sample yields around 190,000 clones, about 84% seen once. V shed 1 base and J shed 0 bases, with 10 bases lying between them. CDR1 and CDR2 from the germline V gene are SEHNR and FQNEAQ (reference sequence). The length of the CDR3 is 16 residues. This sequence originates from a woman between 25 and 40 years old in good health and CMV-seropositive. The chain couples TRBV7-9 to TRBJ1-5; the D is unclear. The sample was PBMCs. CDR3 in amino acids: CASSLGGVHSNQPQHF. CDR3 DNA sequence: TGTGCCAGCAGCTTAGGGGGAGTCCATAGCAATCAGCCCCAGCATTTT.